The 22 T cell receptor beta chains reported below all come from one sample, sequenced in a study of shared clonotypes between healthy human individuals (dated by TCRdb to 2018 to 2020). Library generation was performed with the immunoSEQ multiplex PCR assay. Here the immuneACCESS table is served through TCRdb, limited to in-frame sequences with V and J called. Missing clones are a known gap in these copies; in checked studies unresolved V genes cover under half, and the rest lacks a known reason. This sample comprises almost 750,000 clones, 72% of them detected only once. The ten largest clones represent about 1.8% of the sample. The sequenced material came from memory CD4+ T cells sorted from blood. The cell subset or site label for this specimen denotes: CD45RA-negative fraction. These receptors came from a woman in her 30s in good health.

The rearrangement joins TRBV29-1 to TRBJ2-7, with a possible D match to TRBD1 (5 bases). Per germline, CDR1 SQVTM and CDR2 ANQGSEA. This CDR3 contains 13 residues. V lost 4 bases and J 3 bases, leaving 13 bases between the germline ends. The CDR3 protein is CSVVVGPSYEQYF. The CDR3, as DNA: TGCAGCGTTGTGGTGGGGCCCAGCTACGAGCAGTACTTC.

In its sample, this clone ranks as medium-sized. V and J are TRBV5-1 and TRBJ1-5, with D possibly matching TRBD1 (6 bases). Germline values: CDR1 SGHRS, CDR2 YFSETQ. Trimming pared 0 bases from V and 4 bases from J, leaving 11 bases between. CDR3 length equals 15 residues. In DNA, the CDR3 is TGCGCCAGCAGCTTGGTAGGGGGTCCTAATCAGCCCCAGCATTTT. This codes for CASSLVGGPNQPQHF. Full variable domain (rest looked up from reference TRBV5-1 and TRBJ1-5): KAGVTQTPRYLIKTRGQQVTLSCSPISGHRSVSWYQQTPGQGLQFLFEYFSETQRNKGNFPGRFSGRQFSNSRSEMNVSTLELGDSALYLCASSLVGGPNQPQHFGDGTRLSIL.

The CDR3 sequence: CASRRETTRYEQYF. In DNA form, the CDR3 reads TGTGCCAGCAGAAGAGAGACTACTCGATACGAGCAGTACTTC. This sequence joins TRBV2 and TRBJ2-7, with D possibly being TRBD2 (5 bases). This CDR3 spans 14 amino acids. V shed 6 bases and J shed 4 bases, with 16 bases lying between them. Per the germline V gene, CDR1 is SNHLY and CDR2 is FYNNEI.

The table lists this clone with a count of one. The V and J genes are TRBV5-6 and TRBJ2-4, with D tentatively TRBD1 (6 bases). The CDR3 spans 17 residues. CDR1 is SGHDT and CDR2 is YYEEEE in the germline V gene. V was pared by 0 bases and J by 0 bases, with 13 bases between. The CDR3 is CASSLDSGALAKNIQYF. The CDR3 DNA reads TGTGCCAGCAGCTTGGATTCAGGGGCCCTAGCCAAAAACATTCAGTACTTC.

Notes on this clone: A read error may account for a junction end that differs from germline. V is TRBV2 and J is TRBJ2-7, with D possibly being TRBD1 or TRBD2 (5 bases each). This CDR3 contains 12 residues. Germline V lookup: CDR1 SNHLY, CDR2 FYNNEI. Here the CDR3 reads CASSEGRVACIF. CDR3 coding DNA: TGTGCCAGCAGCGAGGGACGGGTGGCGTGCATCTTC.

The V and J genes are TRBV6-1 and TRBJ1-2, with 7 bases that match TRBD1. The CDR3 length is 15 residues. CDR1 is MNHNS and CDR2 is SASEGT in the germline V gene. With 1 base clipped from V and 8 bases from J, the junction kept 10 bases outside the gene matches. CDR3 DNA: TGTGCCAGCAGTGAAGAAGGGGGCGCCCCTTACGGCTACACCTTC. Amino acids: CASSEEGGAPYGYTF.

The V and J genes are TRBV6-6 and TRBJ1-2; no definite D call. Germline-derived CDR1 and CDR2 are MNHNY and SVGAGI (reference sequence). The CDR3 sequence is 12 residues long. V lost 5 bases, J lost 5 bases, and 9 bases lay in between. The CDR3 spells CASSAAGYGYTF. CDR3 in DNA: TGTGCCAGCAGTGCCGCCGGGTATGGCTACACCTTC.

This clone was observed at least ten times. The chain has TRBV27 and TRBJ1-5; 7 nucleotides line up with TRBD1. Germline CDR1 reads MNHEY; CDR2 reads SMNVEV (reference sequence). Trimming at V came to 2 bases and at J to 1 base, leaving 2 bases not matched to a gene. This CDR3 contains 15 residues. The CDR3 here is CASSLVTGSNQPQHF. For the CDR3, the DNA is TGTGCCAGCAGTTTAGTGACAGGGAGCAATCAGCCCCAGCATTTT.

This chain uses TRBV5-1 with TRBJ2-2, with 9 bases that match TRBD2. J lost 4 bases, V lost 6 bases, and 10 bases had no gene match. The CDR3 covers 16 residues. The germline V gene encodes CDR1 SGHRS and CDR2 YFSETQ. The CDR3: CASTLAAGGATGELFF. CDR3 coding DNA: TGCGCCAGCACCCTTGCAGCGGGAGGCGCCACCGGGGAGCTGTTTTTT.

The genes are TRBV5-1 and TRBJ2-7, with TRBD2 matching 8 bases. Germline trimming cut 0 bases from V and 5 bases from J; bases unmatched to any gene: 7. CDR3 size: 15 residues. Germline CDR1 SGHRS, CDR2 YFSETQ. Here the CDR3 DNA reads TGCGCCAGCAGCTTGGAATGGCGGGAGGCGGACGAGCAGTACTTC. Amino acid sequence: CASSLEWREADEQYF.

The V and J genes are TRBV10-1 and TRBJ1-2, with unresolved D. With 3 bases removed from V and 8 bases from J, the gap between germline ends came to 13 bases. Germline V CDR1 and CDR2: WNHNN, SYGVQD (reference sequence). This CDR3 is 13 amino acids long. CDR3 bases: TGCGCCAGCAGTGAAATGGAGCGTGGCGGCTACACCTTC. The encoded protein is CASSEMERGGYTF.

This clone was recorded a few times. The gene calls are TRBV5-8 and TRBJ2-2, with TRBD1 matching 9 bases. In germline, CDR1 is SGHTS, CDR2 YDEGEE. V lost 6 bases, J lost 0 bases, and 3 bases stayed unmatched. The CDR3 is made up of 15 amino acids. Here the CDR3 reads CASTRDRANTGELFF. CDR3 in DNA: TGTGCCAGCACCAGGGACAGGGCGAACACCGGGGAGCTGTTTTTT. Looking up the rest from reference TRBV5-8 and TRBJ2-2 gives the full variable domain: EAGVTQSPTHLIKTRGQQATLRCSPISGHTSVYWYQQALGLGLQFLLWYDEGEERNRGNFPPRFSGRQFPNYSSELNVNALELEDSALYLCASTRDRANTGELFFGEGSRLTVL.

The genes are TRBV28 and TRBJ1-2, with 9 nucleotides matching TRBD1. V trimming: 9 bases; J trimming: 7 bases; junction bases outside the gene matches: 9. This CDR3 comprises 13 residues. The germline V gene has CDR1 MDHEN and CDR2 SYDVKM. CDR3 DNA sequence: TGTGCCAGTAACAGGGGGCCCGGAGTTGGCTACACCTTC. Translated: CASNRGPGVGYTF.

A few counts support this clone. The chain employs TRBV28 and TRBJ2-7, with D uncertain. CDR1 is MDHEN, CDR2 SYDVKM, per germline. The CDR3 has 15 amino acids. V gave up 5 bases and J gave up 2 bases, with 16 bases separating them. This CDR3 is CASSVTGSAAYEQYF. The CDR3 nucleotides are TGTGCCAGCAGTGTTACCGGGTCTGCGGCCTACGAGCAGTACTTC.

This clone was seen only a few times. V is TRBV28 and J is TRBJ1-2, with D perhaps TRBD1 (5 bases). The CDR3 sequence is 12 residues long. Germline V CDR1 and CDR2: MDHEN, SYDVKM. The V and J ends lost 9 bases and 8 bases respectively, with 16 bases between them. CDR3 coding DNA: TGTGCCAGTTATCTAGGGGTGAAGGGCTACACCTTC. The encoded protein is CASYLGVKGYTF.

In its sample, this clone was seen once. The chain carries TRBV11-3 and TRBJ1-1, with a tentative D call TRBD1 (6 bases). Trimming took off 5 bases at V and 1 base at J, with 11 bases between the two ends. This CDR3 is 14 amino acids long. Germline CDR1 reads SGHNT; CDR2 reads YENEEA. Written as DNA, the CDR3 is TGTGCCAGCAGCCACCAGGGGCCGAACACTGAAGCTTTCTTT. Translation gives CASSHQGPNTEAFF.

CDR3 in DNA: TGCAGCGTTGCGTTCAGCCACGAGCAGTACTTC. It specifies CSVAFSHEQYF. V usage is TRBV29-1 and J usage is TRBJ2-7; D is uncertain. Germline V CDR1 and CDR2: SQVTM, ANQGSEA. The CDR3 sequence is 11 residues long. The germline V and J ends were trimmed by 4 bases and 5 bases, with 9 bases remaining between them.

The V and J genes are TRBV29-1 and TRBJ1-6; D is possibly TRBD1 (5 bases). This CDR3 region has 13 residues. The V and J ends lost 7 bases and 5 bases respectively, with 12 bases between them. CDR1 and CDR2 (germline): SQVTM, ANQGSEA. The CDR3 loop is CSDAVQDNSPLHF. DNA of the CDR3: TGCAGCGACGCGGTACAGGATAATTCACCCCTCCACTTT.

This clone was seen many times. The rearrangement joins TRBV5-1 to TRBJ2-3; 8 positions match TRBD1. The CDR3 is 15 residues long. J lost 4 bases, V lost 1 base, and 5 bases had no gene match. CDR1 is SGHRS, CDR2 YFSETQ, per germline. The CDR3 DNA reads as TGCGCCAGCAGCTTGAGAGGACAGGGAGCAGATACGCAGTATTTT. As protein: CASSLRGQGADTQYF.

In this sample, this clone turned up many times. The chain links TRBV21-1 to TRBJ1-5. TRBV21-1 is a pseudogene locus. The CDR3 extends over 10 amino acids. The CDR3 bases are TGTGCCAGCAAGAGTCAGCCCCAGCATTTT. Translation: CASKSQPQHF.

V usage is TRBV6-6 and J usage is TRBJ1-2; 7 positions match TRBD1. This CDR3 comprises 13 residues. Germline-derived CDR1 and CDR2 are MNHNY and SVGAGI (reference sequence). Trimming at V came to 6 bases and at J to 3 bases, leaving 4 bases not matched to a gene. CDR3 sequence reads: CASRTGSDYGYTF. CDR3 sequence (DNA): TGTGCCAGCAGGACAGGGTCGGACTATGGCTACACCTTC.

This chain connects TRBV6-1 to TRBJ1-1; TRBD1 agrees at 7 bases. This CDR3 spans 14 amino acids. In germline, CDR1 is MNHNS, CDR2 SASEGT. J was trimmed by 0 bases and V by 5 bases; bases with no gene match: 3. CDR3 protein: CASSRQGLNTEAFF. The CDR3 DNA follows: TGTGCCAGCAGTAGACAGGGCCTGAACACTGAAGCTTTCTTT.